The 25 T cell receptor beta chains in this list originate from one sample, sequenced in a study of regulatory T cells in long-lasting Graves disease (dated by TCRdb to about 2021). The protocol used for the library was multiplex PCR. The listed sequencing device is Illumina HiSeq 4000. iRepertoire HTBI primers and Arm-PCR amplification of CDR3 regions were used to construct TCR beta libraries. TCRdb ran its own pipeline on the public reads, namely fastp trimming at Q25 and MiXCR clone calling, and kept in-frame beta chains. Each CDR3 protein appears once, grouped with its most common genes and DNA. The sample includes about 360,000 distinct CDR3 sequences, with roughly 15% observed a single time. Of the sample, 20% to 25% falls within the top ten clones. The sample's time point label, in plain terms: newly diagnosed GD, antithyroid drugs for less than 3 months. For both TCR sequencing and RNA sequencing, RNA was extracted from PBMCs in TRIzol.

The sample was also reused in another study, on T cells in Graves' hyperthyroidism and ophthalmopathy.

Sequencing used peripheral blood mononuclear cells (PBMCs), obtained at new diagnosis, from a patient treated with antithyroid drugs. Every receptor here comes from a woman younger than 35 with Graves disease. Donor details come from another sample of the same person, matched by shared clones.

This sequence joins TRBV6-1 and TRBJ2-7; 9 bases match TRBD1. Looked up from germline, CDR1 is MNHNS and CDR2 is SASEGT. This CDR3 is built from 14 residues. J gave up 3 bases and V 7 bases, and 7 bases lay outside the gene matches. CDR3 DNA sequence: TGTGCCAGCATCCCGGGACAGGGCGTCTACGAGCAGTACTTC. Its translation is CASIPGQGVYEQYF.

Concerning this clonotype itself: A single base separates this from a much larger clone, so it may be a read error. This chain links TRBV5-1 with TRBJ1-1, with a possible D match to TRBD1 (6 bases). V gave up 2 bases and J gave up 3 bases, with 11 bases separating them. The germline V gene encodes CDR1 SGHRS and CDR2 YFSETQ. The CDR3 contains 14 residues. CDR3: CASSFWGPDTEAFF. CDR3 bases: TGCGCCAGCAGCTTTTGGGGGCCAGACACTGAAGCTTTCTTT.

This clonotype was detected ten times or more. The V call is TRBV2, the J call TRBJ1-2, with a weak D call TRBD1 (6 bases). CDR1 and CDR2 from the germline V gene are SNHLY and FYNNEI. This CDR3 region has 13 residues. The ends were cut back, 6 bases at V and 2 bases at J, with 10 bases in the middle. The DNA of the CDR3 is TGTGCCAGCAGCAGGACAGCGAACTATGGCTACACCTTC. Translated: CASSRTANYGYTF. The whole variable domain, filled in from reference TRBV2 and TRBJ1-2, reads EPEVTQTPSHQVTQMGQEVILRCVPISNHLYFYWYRQILGQKVEFLVSFYNNEISEKSEIFDDQFSVERPDGSNFTLKIRSTKLEDSAMYFCASSRTANYGYTFGSGTRLTVV.

The CDR3 region has the DNA TGCAGCGTGACGAGACAGGGGATGAACACTGAAGCTTTCTTT. It codes for CSVTRQGMNTEAFF. The chain joins TRBV29-1 to TRBJ1-1, with TRBD1 matching over 8 bases. This CDR3 has 14 residues. The V gene end was trimmed by 6 bases and the J gene end by 0 bases; junction bases not matched to a gene: 6. Germline loops: CDR1 SQVTM, CDR2 ANQGSEA.

The sample holds many counts of this clonotype. The chain carries TRBV30 and TRBJ2-2; D remains unclear. The CDR3 consists of 18 residues. The germline V gene has CDR1 GTSNPN and CDR2 SVGIG (reference sequence). Between the trimmed V and J ends, which lost 0 bases and 2 bases, there was a span of 19 bases. As DNA, the CDR3 is TGTGCCTGGAGTGTACGTTCCGGGTGGACGATCAACACCGGGGAGCTGTTTTTT. This encodes CAWSVRSGWTINTGELFF.

This clonotype showed up just a few times. The chain is built from TRBV7-2 and TRBJ1-5, with 7 nucleotides matching TRBD1. Germline CDR1 reads SGHTA; CDR2 reads FQGNSA. J gave up 1 base and V 2 bases, and 5 bases lay outside the gene matches. The CDR3 spans 16 residues. The chain's CDR3 is CASSLQTGWSNQPQHF. CDR3 nucleotide sequence: TGTGCCAGCAGCTTACAGACAGGGTGGAGCAATCAGCCCCAGCATTTT.

This clonotype was counted at least ten times. Sequence at one end of the junction differs from germline and may be a read error. The chain joins TRBV30 to TRBJ2-3; possibly TRBD1 for D (6 bases). The CDR3 length is 13 residues. Germline lookup yields CDR1 GTSNPN and CDR2 SVGIG (reference sequence). The CDR3 loop reads CARRRGTTDTQYF. CDR3 coding DNA: TGTGCCCGGAGAAGGGGGACCACAGATACGCAGTATTTT.

A remark on this clonotype: One base away lies a much larger clone, so this may be a sequencing read error. The chain is built from TRBV27 and TRBJ1-1; D call uncertain. Germline values: CDR1 MNHEY, CDR2 SMNVEV (reference sequence). This CDR3 has 13 residues. CDR3 bases: TGTGCCACCCTGTCTAGAGCTAGCACTGAAGCTTCCTTT. The encoded protein is CATLSRASTEASF.

This clonotype was counted a few times. CDR3 amino acids: CASAGTGGIANTEAFF. The CDR3 nucleotides are TGTGCCAGCGCCGGGACAGGGGGAATTGCGAACACTGAAGCTTTCTTT. The V call is TRBV2, the J call TRBJ1-1; 11 nucleotides align to TRBD1. The CDR3 is 16 residues long. J was trimmed by 1 base and V by 8 bases; bases with no gene match: 9. Germline CDR1 reads SNHLY; CDR2 reads FYNNEI.

In this sample, this clonotype turned up a few times. V is TRBV10-2 and J is TRBJ1-1; D call uncertain. Per the germline V gene, CDR1 is WSHSY and CDR2 is SAAADI. Trimming stripped 6 bases from V and 4 bases from J, with 15 bases between. The CDR3 has 14 residues. The CDR3 bases are TGCGCCAGCAGAACGGCATCGGCGGGCACTGAAGCTTTCTTT. It yields the protein CASRTASAGTEAFF.

There are many counts of this clonotype. This chain connects TRBV20-1 to TRBJ2-3; TRBD2 matches at 7 bases. Per the germline V gene, CDR1 is DFQATT and CDR2 is SNEGSKA (reference sequence). J gave up 14 bases and V 1 base, and 15 bases lay outside the gene matches. The CDR3 extends over 14 amino acids. CDR3 residues: CSARGGSGSPIGYF. For the CDR3, the DNA is TGCAGTGCTAGAGGCGGTAGCGGGTCCCCTATTGGGTATTTT.

This clonotype was found many times. This sequence joins TRBV12-3 or TRBV12-4 and TRBJ1-2; maybe TRBD1 (6 bases). This CDR3 has 13 amino acids. V was pared by 5 bases and J by 7 bases, with 14 bases between. The CDR3 sequence is CASSHEEGVGYTF. Written as DNA, the CDR3 is TGTGCCAGCAGTCATGAGGAGGGGGTTGGCTACACCTTC.

At least ten counts were recorded for this clonotype. The chain carries TRBV11-2 and TRBJ1-6; TRBD1 agrees at 9 bases. CDR3 length: 16 amino acids. Trimming removed 1 base from V and 2 bases from J; junction bases left unmatched: 0. Looked up from germline, CDR1 is SGHAT and CDR2 is FQNNGV. The CDR3 spells CASSLGQGAYNSPLHF. Here the CDR3 DNA reads TGTGCCAGCAGCTTAGGACAGGGGGCCTATAATTCACCCCTCCACTTT. The full variable domain, with the rest looked up from reference TRBV11-2 and TRBJ1-6, is EAGVAQSPRYKIIEKRQSVAFWCNPISGHATLYWYQQILGQGPKLLIQFQNNGVVDDSQLPKDRFSAERLKGVDSTLKIQPAKLEDSAVYLCASSLGQGAYNSPLHFGNGTRLTVT.

Many counts were recorded for this clonotype. This chain links TRBV3-1 with TRBJ1-2; tentatively, D is TRBD1 (5 bases). The CDR3 has 13 amino acids. The V gene lost 4 bases and the J gene lost 12 bases, with 18 bases spanning the gap. Germline loops: CDR1 LGHDT, CDR2 YNNKEL (reference sequence). CDR3 nucleotide sequence: TGTGCCAGCAGCCTCCAAGGGAGGGGTCGGGACACCTTC. Its protein product is CASSLQGRGRDTF.

The chain combines TRBV5-1 with TRBJ1-1; 8 nucleotides match TRBD1. The CDR3 length is 17 residues. J lost 4 bases, V lost 4 bases, and 15 bases had no gene match. Germline lookup yields CDR1 SGHRS and CDR2 YFSETQ. CDR3 sequence: CASSRGDRGAGGTEAFF. In nucleotides, the CDR3 is TGCGCCAGCAGCCGGGGAGACAGGGGCGCGGGGGGCACTGAAGCTTTCTTT.

This clonotype was seen many times. This chain links TRBV3-1 with TRBJ1-1; D not resolved. V lost 4 bases and J lost 3, with 12 bases in between. The CDR3 is made up of 14 amino acids. In germline, CDR1 is LGHDT, CDR2 YNNKEL (reference sequence). The CDR3: CASSLSGTDTEAFF. As DNA, the CDR3 is TGTGCCAGCAGCCTGAGCGGCACCGACACTGAAGCTTTCTTT.

This clonotype was counted only a few times. A much larger clone is a single base away; this may be a read error. Because the CDR3 is missing its conserved closing phenylalanine or tryptophan, this is likely a read error. The chain recombines TRBV28 with TRBJ2-7; TRBD1 matches at 7 bases. Germline loops: CDR1 MDHEN, CDR2 SYDVKM. The CDR3 length is 13 residues. V was clipped by 7 bases and J by 4 bases; unmatched bases: 7. In DNA, the CDR3 is TGTGCCAGCACAGGGGGAATCTTTTACGAGCAGTACCTC. Amino acids: CASTGGIFYEQYL.

At least ten counts were recorded for this clonotype. DNA for the CDR3: TGTGCCAGCAGCTTTAAGCTAGCGGCTTCCTACAATGAGCAGTTCTTC. It codes for CASSFKLAASYNEQFF. The J gene is TRBJ2-1, the V gene TRBV11-2, with 7 bases that match TRBD2. V shed 3 bases, J shed 1 base, and the junction held 6 bases outside the gene matches. CDR3 length equals 16 residues. Germline V gene data show CDR1 as SGHAT and CDR2 as FQNNGV.

This clonotype was observed many times. The CDR3 is CASSLDGGRGKLFF. The CDR3 nucleotides read TGTGCCAGCAGTTTAGACGGGGGCCGCGGAAAACTGTTTTTT. This sequence joins TRBV12-3 or TRBV12-4 and TRBJ1-4, with D possibly matching TRBD1 (6 bases). V was shortened by 1 base and J by 10 bases, with 13 bases between the two germline ends. CDR3 size: 14 residues.

This clonotype was seen at least ten times. The rearrangement uses TRBV2 and TRBJ2-7, with D possibly being TRBD1 or TRBD2 (5 bases each). There are 14 residues in the CDR3. Germline CDR1 and CDR2: SNHLY and FYNNEI. V gave up 7 bases and J gave up 6 bases, with 19 bases separating them. The CDR3 sequence: CASTPTRGAGEQYF. The CDR3 DNA reads TGTGCCAGCACTCCGACAAGGGGCGCGGGCGAGCAGTACTTC.

The chain couples TRBV5-1 to TRBJ2-3; tentative D call: TRBD1 (6 bases). The end of the DNA aligns better with TRBJ2-5, so the J call may be wrong. Germline V gives CDR1 SGHRS, CDR2 YFSETQ. CDR3 length: 14 residues. Written as DNA, the CDR3 is TGCGCCAGCAGCCCCACCCGACAGGAAGGGACCCAGTACTTC. Amino acid sequence: CASSPTRQEGTQYF.

This clonotype was recorded at least ten times. V usage is TRBV11-2 and J usage is TRBJ2-7; 10 bases map to TRBD1. This CDR3 is built from 15 residues. The ends lost 5 bases at V and 3 bases at J; junction bases unmatched: 7. Germline CDR1 SGHAT, CDR2 FQNNGV. CDR3 nucleotides: TGTGCCAGCAGCAACTCCTGGACAGGGGGCTACGAGCAGTACTTC. This translates into CASSNSWTGGYEQYF.

In this sample, this clonotype turned up many times. V is TRBV7-9 and J is TRBJ2-1; 10 bases align to TRBD2. The CDR3 is 16 residues long. V trimming: 0 bases; J trimming: 8 bases; junction bases outside the gene matches: 7. The germline CDR1 and CDR2 sequences are SEHNR and FQNEAQ (reference sequence). This CDR3 is CASSLALAGVGDEQFF. The CDR3 bases are TGTGCCAGCAGCTTAGCCCTAGCGGGAGTCGGCGATGAGCAGTTCTTC.

For this clonotype: Being one base from a much bigger clone, this may be a read error. This chain links TRBV29-1 with TRBJ2-3; no reliable D call. The V end was cut by 3 bases, the J end by 2 bases, with 6 bases between. CDR1 and CDR2 (germline): SQVTM, ANQGSEA. The length of the CDR3 is 12 residues. The CDR3 DNA sequence: TGCAGCGTTGACGGCTCCACAGATACGCAGTATTTT. It translates to CSVDGSTDTQYF.

V and J are TRBV6-1 and TRBJ1-2; D is possibly TRBD1 (5 bases). The V and J ends lost 1 base and 12 bases respectively, with 9 bases between them. Germline CDR1 and CDR2: MNHNS and SASEGT. The CDR3 is made up of 11 amino acids. CDR3 sequence: CASSEGSQDTF. The CDR3 coding sequence is TGTGCCAGCAGTGAAGGCTCACAGGACACCTTC.